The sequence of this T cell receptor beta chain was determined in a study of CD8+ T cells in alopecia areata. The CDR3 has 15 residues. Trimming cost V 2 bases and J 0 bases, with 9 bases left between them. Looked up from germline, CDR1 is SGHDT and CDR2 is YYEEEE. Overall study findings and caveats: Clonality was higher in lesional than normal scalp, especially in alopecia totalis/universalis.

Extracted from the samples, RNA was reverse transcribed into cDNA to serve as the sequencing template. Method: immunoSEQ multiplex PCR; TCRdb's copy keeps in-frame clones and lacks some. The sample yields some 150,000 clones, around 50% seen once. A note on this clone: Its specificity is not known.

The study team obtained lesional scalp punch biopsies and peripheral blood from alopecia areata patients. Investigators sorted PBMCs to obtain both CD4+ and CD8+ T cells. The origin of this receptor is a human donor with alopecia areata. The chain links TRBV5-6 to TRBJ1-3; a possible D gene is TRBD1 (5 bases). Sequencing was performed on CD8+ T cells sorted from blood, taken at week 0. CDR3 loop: CASSLQDSSGNTIYF. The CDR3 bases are TGTGCCAGCAGCTTACAGGATAGCTCTGGAAACACCATATATTTT.